These 2 T cell receptor beta chains were all obtained from the same sample, sequenced in a study of blood T cell repertoires in COVID-19. Sequencing used immunoSEQ multiplex PCR; TCRdb keeps in-frame clones, though not all of them. The data hold 150,000 or so clones, with roughly 90% observed a single time. The material sequenced was PBMCs or T cells enriched from blood (not recorded which). Source of these receptors: a young woman with acute COVID-19.

This chain joins TRBV6-1 and TRBJ1-1; no definite D call. Germline V gene sequence: CDR1 MNHNS, CDR2 SASEGT. The CDR3 loop spans 13 amino acids. V lost 3 bases, J lost 4 bases, and 9 bases lay in between. In DNA form, the CDR3 reads TGTGCCAGCAGTGAGAGAGGTCCCACTGAAGCTTTCTTT. It translates to CASSERGPTEAFF.

This clone was seen only once. The chain has TRBV18 and TRBJ1-5; no clear D gene. Trimming left V 6 bases short and J 2 bases short, with 14 bases between. The CDR3 consists of 15 residues. Germline V gene sequence: CDR1 KGHSH, CDR2 LQKENI. The DNA for the CDR3 is TGTGCCAGCTCCCCGAAGCCCCGAGGCAATCAGCCCCAGCATTTT. This sequence encodes CASSPKPRGNQPQHF.